Sequencing of this T cell receptor beta chain was carried out in a study of Ad26.COV2.S vaccination and SARS-CoV-2 variants listed by TCRdb under 2021. With respect to the entire study: Vaccine-arm donors came from COV1001, a multicentre, randomized, double-blind, placebo-controlled phase I-IIa trial of Ad26.COV2.S in healthy adults. Ad26.COV2.S was administered intramuscularly at a dose of 5x10^10 or 1x10^11 viral particles, either as one shot or as two shots given 56 days apart. Sequencing of the TCRbeta repertoire served to evaluate the specificity and breadth of SARS-CoV-2-reactive T cell receptors following Ad26.COV2.S vaccination. The TCR-sequenced set comprised around 30 samples: some 20 Ad26.COV2.S vaccine recipients, 5 placebo recipients and 8 SARS-CoV-2 convalescent individuals. Trial participants were randomized into five groups of five, in which low-dose or high-dose Ad26.COV2.S was given once or twice, or placebo was given on both occasions. Investigators did not know the trial group allocation while performing experiments and assessing outcomes. Paper-wide results and their limitations: It was noted by the authors that total T cell responses may have been underestimated by the TCR breadth and depth analyses. After vaccination, substantial breadth of spike-specific CD8+ and CD4+ T cell responses was reported. Vaccine and placebo recipients had comparable non-spike TCR breadth, which fits with the vaccine containing only spike. Ad26.COV2.S recipients had higher spike-specific TCR breadth than placebo recipients (P = 0.0014). Comparing responses between vaccine doses or regimens was not something the study was powered to do.

A single count supports this clone. What this receptor recognizes is not known. The input lacks base qualities; no much larger clone sits a single base away. Trimming at the junction amounts to 4 bases on V and 6 bases on J, and the germline ends lie 12 bases apart. The CDR3 spans 14 residues, from the cysteine through the phenylalanine. Solely the CDR3 DNA is kept, with 42 bases framed from the first base. The germline V gene (reference sequence) specifies LGHDT as CDR1 and YNNKEL as CDR2. The label giving this sample's treatment or condition can be read as: over 15 received Ad26.COV2.S at low or high dose, single or two shots; several received placebo; per-sample allocation not given. Repertoires of vaccine and placebo recipients were sequenced from samples taken on day 63 after the first injection. Cohort 1b enrolled fewer than 30 adults aged 18-55 years at a single site in Boston, USA, between 29 July and 7 August 2020. Ad26.COV2.S consisted of a replication-incompetent adenovirus type 26 vector by which a prefusion-stabilized SARS-CoV-2 spike protein from the original Wuhan strain was expressed.

TCRbeta CDR3 regions were sequenced with the immunoSEQ Assay. After extraction, genomic DNA underwent amplification by bias-controlled multiplex PCR, followed by high-throughput sequencing. As for the authors' bioinformatics: To quantify the absolute abundance of every unique TCRbeta CDR3 region, sequences were collapsed and filtered. Usable DNA was measured by amplifying reference genes present in all nucleated cells, and TCRbeta template counts were normalized to that usable DNA to estimate T cell fraction. Repertoire TCRs were annotated as SARS-CoV-2-specific by exact matching of V gene, CDR3 amino acid sequence and J gene to a known reactive TCR set. The reference SARS-CoV-2 TCR set was derived from MIRA and filtered for enrichment in COVID-19-positive ImmuneCODE repertoires, a step that removed public or cross-reactive TCRs. Drawing on the MIRA antigens, annotated TCRs were analysed further at the level of specific ORF or position within ORF. Breadth was defined as annotated unique rearrangements over total unique productive rearrangements; depth was the summed frequency of those rearrangements. Group comparisons of TCR breadth used two-sided Wilcoxon rank-sum tests. TCRdb took this table from immuneACCESS and kept in-frame rearrangements with V and J called. Such tables lack part of the clones; where checked against another copy, unresolved V genes explain under half of the gap, and the rest is unexplained. The DNA gave D and trimming, while V, J and clone size come from that table. For this sample the table gives roughly 300,000 clones, of which roughly nine tenths were detected only once. The top ten clones comprise around 6.4% of the sample.

The receptor chain draws on TRBV3-1 (or the pseudogene TRBV3-2) and TRBJ2-2; TRBD2 is perhaps the D gene, given 5 matching bases. This sequence originates from a person between 18 and 65 years old who received the Ad26.COV2.S COVID-19 vaccine or a placebo. This material consisted of peripheral blood, taken in a trial of Ad26.COV2.S vaccine versus placebo. The CDR3: CASSPLVSAGELFF. The DNA sequence is TGTGCCAGCAGCCCACTAGTAAGTGCCGGGGAGCTGTTTTTT.